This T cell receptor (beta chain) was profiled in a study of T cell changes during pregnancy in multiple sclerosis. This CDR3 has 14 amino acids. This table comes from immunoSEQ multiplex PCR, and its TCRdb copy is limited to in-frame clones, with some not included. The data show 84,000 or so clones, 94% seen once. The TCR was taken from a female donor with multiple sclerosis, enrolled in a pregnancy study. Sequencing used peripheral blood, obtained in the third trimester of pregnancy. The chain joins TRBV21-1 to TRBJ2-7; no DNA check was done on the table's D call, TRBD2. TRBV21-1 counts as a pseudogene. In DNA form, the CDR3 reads TGTGCCAGCAGCATGGAGCGGGGAGTTTACGAGCAGTACTTC. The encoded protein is CASSMERGVYEQYF.